Listed below are T cell receptor beta chains from one sample, sequenced in a study of blood T cell repertoires in COVID-19. The assay was immunoSEQ multiplex PCR, and TCRdb's table has in-frame clones only and misses some. Among roughly 200,000 clones listed, more than 85% were seen once. The sequencing sample was made of peripheral blood. These receptors all come from a woman aged 25 to 39 with active or convalescent COVID-19. Both conserved end residues are part of each CDR3. A D gene is named only where the DNA matches it firmly. Size values are once, few and many counts, or a class for expanded clones, and some rows have none.

J,V,D,size,DNA,CDR3
TRBJ2-3,TRBV12-3/TRBV12-4,.,.,TGTGCCAGCCAATGGAGGGGCACAGATACGCAGTATTTT,CASQWRGTDTQYF
TRBJ2-5,TRBV7-6,.,.,TGTGCCAGCAGCGTAGACGGAGGGGGCCGCCAAGAGACCCAGTACTTC,CASSVDGGGRQETQYF
TRBJ1-3,TRBV12-5,TRBD1,few,TGTGCTAGTGGTTTGGCCGGACAGGGGGGCTCTGGAAACACCATATATTTT,CASGLAGQGGSGNTIYF
TRBJ2-2,TRBV4-1,TRBD2,.,TGCGCCAGCAGCCAAGGCCCTAGCGGGGGTGGAACCGGGGAGCTGTTTTTT,CASSQGPSGGGTGELFF
TRBJ1-5,TRBV9,TRBD1,.,TGTGCCAGCAGCGCCGGACAGGGGGCAGGACAGCCCCAGCATTTT,CASSAGQGAGQPQHF
TRBJ1-1,TRBV28,.,.,TGTGCCAGCAGCATAAGGGGGAACACTGAAGCTTTCTTT,CASSIRGNTEAFF
TRBJ1-3,TRBV4-1,.,.,TGCGCCAGCAGCGGAGGACAGTCCATCTCTGGAAACACCATATATTTT,CASSGGQSISGNTIYF
TRBJ1-2,TRBV27,.,once,TGTGCCAGCAGTTCCGCAGGGTCGGACTATGGCTACACCTTC,CASSSAGSDYGYTF
TRBJ2-5,TRBV5-1,TRBD2,.,TGCGCCAGCAGCTTGGGGACTAGCGGGAGGGCCTTAGGAGAGACCCAGTACTTC,CASSLGTSGRALGETQYF
TRBJ2-7,TRBV5-4,TRBD2,.,TGTGCCAGCAGCCCAAAAGCCGGGACTAGCGGGACTTACTACGAGCAGTACTTC,CASSPKAGTSGTYYEQYF